This paragraph reports one TCR beta chain. Its antigen is not known. This specimen comes from a study of blood T cells in healthy people across ages. Study-level findings and limits: Because donor CMV status was unknown, expanded clonotype changes were possibly confounded. Naive and antigen-experienced cells could not be conclusively compared, given unsorted PBMCs.

Every sample had a minimum of 6.5 million PBMCs isolated. A second PCR of 7 to 11 cycles used a sample-barcoded 5' primer and a J-beta primer mix. Each sample yielded at least 3 million CDR3-containing paired-end reads. MiXCR was run by TCRdb on the 5' RACE reads, yielding one entry per CDR3 protein. The data contain about 2 million distinct CDR3 sequences, about 50% of them singletons. This CDR3 region has 13 residues. Germline CDR1 and CDR2: DFQATT and SNEGSKA (reference sequence). V was clipped by 3 bases and J by 6 bases, with 12 bases between them. The chain combines TRBV20-1 with TRBJ2-1; D is uncertain. This TCR came from a woman in her forties in good health. The sequenced material came from blood. The CDR3 DNA is TGCAGTGCTAGGGACCCCAGGATCAATGAGCAGTTCTTC. Its translation: CSARDPRINEQFF.